The T cell receptor beta chain under discussion was sequenced for a study of prognosis after radiotherapy for stage I lung cancer. Study background: While over 12 patients showed no significant progression after radiotherapy, four developed distant metastases at a median of around seven months.

This clonotype showed up many times. Multiplex PCR, run in two rounds, amplified TCR beta CDR3 from genomic DNA. Primers were specific to each TRBV and TRBJ gene in first-round PCR. TCRdb analysed the multiplex PCR reads with MiXCR anew, one entry per CDR3 protein. The sample shows roughly 23,000 distinct CDR3 sequences, around two fifths of them seen only once. The clonotype originates from a donor aged 50 or older with non-small cell lung cancer. This specimen was PBMCs, taken before or after stereotactic body radiation therapy (not recorded which).

The CDR3 sequence: CASSPGPTPEQFF. CDR3 DNA sequence: TGTGCCAGCAGCCCGGGACCCACTCCGGAGCAGTTCTTC. The genes are TRBV7-9 and TRBJ2-1; D tentatively fits TRBD1 or TRBD2 (5 bases each). The CDR3 runs to 13 residues. Germline V CDR1 and CDR2: SEHNR, FQNEAQ (reference sequence). The V and J ends lost 5 bases and 10 bases respectively, with 15 bases between them.